This T cell receptor beta chain was found in a study of T cells after yellow fever vaccination. In making TCR cDNA, 5'RACE template switching added a universal primer site and UMIs to it. TCRdb analysed the 5' RACE reads with MiXCR anew, one entry per CDR3 protein. The sample records 150,000 to 200,000 distinct CDR3 sequences, approximately 9.9% being singletons. This clonotype has at least ten counts. V lost 0 bases and J 0 bases, leaving 6 bases between the germline ends. The CDR3 sequence is 14 residues long. Per the germline V gene, CDR1 is MGHRA and CDR2 is YSYEKL. The material was CD8+ T cells sorted from PBMCs, obtained 15 days after the yellow fever booster vaccination. The rearrangement uses TRBV4-1 and TRBJ2-7; perhaps TRBD1 as D (5 bases). This clonotype was obtained from a man between 18 and 35 years old who received the YFV17D yellow fever vaccine. CDR3 nucleotide sequence: TGCGCCAGCAGCCAAGACAGGGTCTCCTACGAGCAGTACTTC. It translates to CASSQDRVSYEQYF.